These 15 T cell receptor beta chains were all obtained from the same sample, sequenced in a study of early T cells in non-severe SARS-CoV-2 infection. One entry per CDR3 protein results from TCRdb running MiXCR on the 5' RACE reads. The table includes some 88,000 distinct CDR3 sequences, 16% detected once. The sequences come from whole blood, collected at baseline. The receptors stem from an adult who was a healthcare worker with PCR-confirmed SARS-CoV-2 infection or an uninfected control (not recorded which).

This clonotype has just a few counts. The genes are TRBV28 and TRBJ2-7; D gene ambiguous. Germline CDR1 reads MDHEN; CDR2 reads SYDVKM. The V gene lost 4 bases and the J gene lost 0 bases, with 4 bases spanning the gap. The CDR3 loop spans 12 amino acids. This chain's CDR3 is CASSSASYEQYF. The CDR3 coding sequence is TGTGCCAGCAGTTCCGCCTCCTACGAGCAGTACTTC. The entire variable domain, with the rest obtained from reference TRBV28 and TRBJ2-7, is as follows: DVKVTQSSRYLVKRTGEKVFLECVQDMDHENMFWYRQDPGLGLRLIYFSYDVKMKEKGDIPEGYSVSREKKERFSLILESASTNQTSMYLCASSSASYEQYFGPGTRLTVT.

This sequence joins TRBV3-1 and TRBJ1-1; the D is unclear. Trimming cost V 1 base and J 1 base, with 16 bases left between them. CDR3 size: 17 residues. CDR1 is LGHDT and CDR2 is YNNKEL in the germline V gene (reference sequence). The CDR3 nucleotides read TGTGCCAGCAGCCAAGGAGTAGAGCTAGATTGGAACACTGAAGCTTTCTTT. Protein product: CASSQGVELDWNTEAFF.

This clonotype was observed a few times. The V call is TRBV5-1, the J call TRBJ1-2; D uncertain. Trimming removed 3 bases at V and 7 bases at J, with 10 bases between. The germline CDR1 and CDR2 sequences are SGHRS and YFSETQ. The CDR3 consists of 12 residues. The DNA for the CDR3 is TGCGCCAGCAGCTCTGGACGATCTGGCTACACCTTC. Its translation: CASSSGRSGYTF.

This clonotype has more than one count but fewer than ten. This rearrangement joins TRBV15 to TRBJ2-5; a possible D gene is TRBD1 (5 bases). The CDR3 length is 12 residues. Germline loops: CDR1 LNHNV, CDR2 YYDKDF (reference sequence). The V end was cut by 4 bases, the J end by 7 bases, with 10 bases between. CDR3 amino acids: CATSTQGGTQYF. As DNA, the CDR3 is TGTGCCACCAGCACCCAGGGTGGGACCCAGTACTTC.

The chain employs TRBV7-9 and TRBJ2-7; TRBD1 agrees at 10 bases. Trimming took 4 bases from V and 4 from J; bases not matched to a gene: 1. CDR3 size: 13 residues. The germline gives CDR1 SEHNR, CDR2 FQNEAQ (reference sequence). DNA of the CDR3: TGTGCCAGCAGCTGGGACAGGGGTTACGAGCAGTACTTC. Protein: CASSWDRGYEQYF.

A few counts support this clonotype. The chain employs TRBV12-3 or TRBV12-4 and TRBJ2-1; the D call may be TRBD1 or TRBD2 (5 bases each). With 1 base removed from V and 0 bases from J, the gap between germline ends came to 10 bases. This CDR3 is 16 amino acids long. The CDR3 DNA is TGTGCCAGCAGTTTAGGAGGGGCCCCCTCCTACAATGAGCAGTTCTTC. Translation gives CASSLGGAPSYNEQFF.

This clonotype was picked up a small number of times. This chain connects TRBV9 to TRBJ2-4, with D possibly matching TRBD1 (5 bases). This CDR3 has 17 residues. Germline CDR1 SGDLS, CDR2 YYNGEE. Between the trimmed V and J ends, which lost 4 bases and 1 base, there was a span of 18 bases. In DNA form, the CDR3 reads TGTGCCAGCAGCCCACGCCCGACAGTAAGGGCCAAAAACATTCAGTACTTC. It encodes CASSPRPTVRAKNIQYF.

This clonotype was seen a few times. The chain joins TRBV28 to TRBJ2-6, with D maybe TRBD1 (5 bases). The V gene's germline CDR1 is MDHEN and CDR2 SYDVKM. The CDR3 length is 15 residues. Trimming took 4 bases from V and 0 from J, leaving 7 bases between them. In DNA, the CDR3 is TGTGCCAGCAGTTGGGGCAGCTCTGGGGCCAACGTCCTGACTTTC. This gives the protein CASSWGSSGANVLTF.

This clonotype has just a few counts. The CDR3 region is CSAIGLAGNNEQFF. DNA of the CDR3: TGCAGTGCCATAGGACTAGCGGGAAACAATGAGCAGTTCTTC. This rearrangement joins TRBV20-1 to TRBJ2-1; 12 nucleotides line up with TRBD2. The CDR3 loop spans 14 amino acids. V shed 6 bases, J shed 5 bases, and the junction held 5 bases outside the gene matches. The germline CDR1 and CDR2 sequences are DFQATT and SNEGSKA (reference sequence).

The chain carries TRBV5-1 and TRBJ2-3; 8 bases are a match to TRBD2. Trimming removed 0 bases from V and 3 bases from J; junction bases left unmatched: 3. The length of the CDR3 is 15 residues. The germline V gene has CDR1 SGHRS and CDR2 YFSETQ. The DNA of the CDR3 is TGCGCCAGCAGCTTGGGTGGGACTAGTACAGATACGCAGTATTTT. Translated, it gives CASSLGGTSTDTQYF.

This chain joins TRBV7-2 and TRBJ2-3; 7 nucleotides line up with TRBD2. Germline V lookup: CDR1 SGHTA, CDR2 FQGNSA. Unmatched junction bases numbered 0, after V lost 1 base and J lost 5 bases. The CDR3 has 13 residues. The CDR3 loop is CASSLEREDTQYF. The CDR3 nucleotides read TGTGCCAGCAGCTTAGAGCGGGAAGATACGCAGTATTTT.

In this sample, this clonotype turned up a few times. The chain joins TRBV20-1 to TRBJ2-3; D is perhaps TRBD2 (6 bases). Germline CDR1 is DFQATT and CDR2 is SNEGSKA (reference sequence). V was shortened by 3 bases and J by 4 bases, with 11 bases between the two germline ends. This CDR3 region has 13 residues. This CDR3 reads CSASPPGADTQYF. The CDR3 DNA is TGCAGTGCTAGCCCCCCGGGAGCAGATACGCAGTATTTT.

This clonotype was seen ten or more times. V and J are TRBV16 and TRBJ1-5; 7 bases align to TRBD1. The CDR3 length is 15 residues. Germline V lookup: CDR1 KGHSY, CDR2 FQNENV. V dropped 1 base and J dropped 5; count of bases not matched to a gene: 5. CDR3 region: CASSQWGQTDQPQHF. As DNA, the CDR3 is TGTGCCAGCAGCCAATGGGGACAGACAGATCAGCCCCAGCATTTT. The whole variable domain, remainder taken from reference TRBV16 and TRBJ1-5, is GEEVAQTPKHLVRGEGQKAKLYCAPIKGHSYVFWYQQVLKNEFKFLISFQNENVFDETGMPKERFSAKCLPNSPCSLEIQATKLEDSAVYFCASSQWGQTDQPQHFGDGTRLSIL.

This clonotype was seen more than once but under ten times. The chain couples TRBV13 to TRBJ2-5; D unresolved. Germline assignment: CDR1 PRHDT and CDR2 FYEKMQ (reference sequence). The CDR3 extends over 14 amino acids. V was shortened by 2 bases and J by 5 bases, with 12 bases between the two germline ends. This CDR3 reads CASSLSERGETQYF. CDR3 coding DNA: TGTGCCAGCAGCTTATCGGAGAGAGGCGAGACCCAGTACTTC.

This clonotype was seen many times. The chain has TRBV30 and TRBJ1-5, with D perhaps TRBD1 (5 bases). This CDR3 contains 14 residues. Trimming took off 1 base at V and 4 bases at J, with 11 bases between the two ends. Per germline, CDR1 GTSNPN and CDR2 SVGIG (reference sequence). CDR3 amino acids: CAWSAGTANQPQHF. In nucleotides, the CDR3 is TGTGCCTGGAGTGCGGGGACGGCGAATCAGCCCCAGCATTTT.